The 30 T cell receptor beta chains listed next were all sequenced from one sample in a study of metastatic and nonmetastatic thyroid tumors. All patients were untreated before thyroid surgery. Via MiXCR, TCRdb re-called the PCR reads. The sample carries 20,000 to 25,000 clones, roughly a fifth recorded once. Sequencing was carried out using blood. Receptor source: a female donor with papillary thyroid cancer or a benign thyroid nodule (not recorded which). Some clones in this sample may be carry-over from other donors' samples.

This clone was counted between two and nine times. The chain links TRBV19 to TRBJ2-3; D possibly corresponds to TRBD2 (6 bases). V was clipped by 3 bases and J by 0 bases, with 10 bases between them. Per germline, CDR1 LNHDA and CDR2 SQIVND (reference sequence). The CDR3 has 15 amino acids. The CDR3 is CASSMDGLSTDTQYF. CDR3 bases: TGTGCCAGTAGTATGGACGGACTAAGCACAGATACGCAGTATTTT.

This clone was observed many times. This rearrangement joins TRBV3-1 to TRBJ1-6; D gene unclear. This CDR3 is built from 15 residues. Germline V gives CDR1 LGHDT, CDR2 YNNKEL (reference sequence). The germline V and J ends were trimmed by 3 bases and 3 bases, with 9 bases remaining between them. CDR3 nucleotides: TGTGCCAGCAGCCACGGCAGCGTCTATAATTCACCCCTCCACTTT. This codes for CASSHGSVYNSPLHF.

Judged by abundance, this clone is medium-sized. J is TRBJ2-3 and V is TRBV6-1, with TRBD1 as a possible D gene (6 bases). The length of the CDR3 is 16 residues. V was shortened by 2 bases and J by 5 bases, with 17 bases between the two germline ends. Germline-derived CDR1 and CDR2 are MNHNS and SASEGT. CDR3 bases: TGTGCCAGCAGTGAAATTTCAGGGGCTGACGGAGATACGCAGTATTTT. This codes for CASSEISGADGDTQYF.

In this sample, this clone turned up once. This sequence joins TRBV11-1 and TRBJ1-1; D unclear. The V and J ends lost 1 base and 0 bases respectively, with 9 bases between them. CDR1 and CDR2 (germline): SGHAT, FQDESV (reference sequence). This CDR3 region has 15 residues. CDR3 sequence reads: CASSLDALMNTEAFF. CDR3 in DNA: TGTGCCAGCAGCTTAGACGCCCTCATGAACACTGAAGCTTTCTTT.

The table lists this clone with many counts. The chain couples TRBV3-1 to TRBJ1-6, with 7 bases that match TRBD1. Trimming removed 1 base from V and 9 bases from J; junction bases left unmatched: 3. Per germline, CDR1 LGHDT and CDR2 YNNKEL (reference sequence). This CDR3 comprises 14 residues. The CDR3 spells CASSQGGQFSPLHF. CDR3 DNA sequence: TGTGCCAGCAGCCAAGGGGGACAGTTTTCACCCCTCCACTTT.

This clone appeared many times. A much bigger clone sits one base away, suggesting this may be a read error. This same CDR3 is encoded by further DNA sequences in the sample. The chain joins TRBV10-3 to TRBJ1-5; no clear D gene. Germline loops: CDR1 ENHRY, CDR2 SYGVKD. The CDR3 spans 14 residues. Trimming pared 2 bases from V and 9 bases from J, leaving 14 bases between. CDR3 sequence (DNA): TGTGCCATCAGTGAGGCCGCAAGCGGTCGGCCCCAGCATTTT. Translating it yields CAISEAASGRPQHF.

This clone was detected ten times or more. The chain is built from TRBV3-1 and TRBJ1-2; a weak D match, TRBD1 (5 bases). CDR3 length: 14 residues. Germline V gene data show CDR1 as LGHDT and CDR2 as YNNKEL (reference sequence). V was clipped by 3 bases and J by 4 bases, with 12 bases between them. DNA of the CDR3: TGTGCCAGCAGCCAGGGGGGATCTGGCTATGGCTACACCTTC. Encoded protein: CASSQGGSGYGYTF.

This clone was picked up many times. This rearrangement joins TRBV5-4 to TRBJ1-6; D not certain. There are 15 residues in the CDR3. V lost 5 bases, J lost 7 bases, and 16 bases lay in between. CDR1 and CDR2 from the germline V gene are SGHNT and YYREEE (reference sequence). The CDR3 here is CASRVTLGVNSPLHF. In DNA form, the CDR3 reads TGTGCCAGCAGGGTGACCCTCGGAGTAAATTCACCCCTCCACTTT. Together with reference TRBV5-4 and TRBJ1-6, the CDR3 gives the full variable domain: ETGVTQSPTHLIKTRGQQVTLRCSSQSGHNTVSWYQQALGQGPQFIFQYYREEENGRGNFPPRFSGLQFPNYSSELNVNALELDDSALYLCASRVTLGVNSPLHFGNGTRLTVT.

The chain uses TRBV20-1 and TRBJ2-7, with 7 nucleotides matching TRBD2. CDR1 DFQATT and CDR2 SNEGSKA come from the germline V gene (reference sequence). CDR3 length: 15 amino acids. The ends lost 2 bases at V and 7 bases at J; junction bases unmatched: 14. The CDR3 spells CSARQTIGLGHEQYF. The CDR3 DNA sequence: TGCAGTGCTAGACAAACTATCGGACTAGGTCATGAGCAGTACTTC.

This clone is medium-sized by share. The chain is built from TRBV6-1 and TRBJ1-2; D remains ambiguous. Germline V lookup: CDR1 MNHNS, CDR2 SASEGT. The CDR3 sequence is 16 residues long. V was trimmed by 3 bases and J by 8 bases, leaving 22 bases between them. The CDR3 loop reads CASSDLAGEAAGGYTF. The CDR3 DNA follows: TGTGCCAGCAGTGACCTCGCCGGGGAAGCTGCAGGCGGCTACACCTTC.

This clone was detected many times. CDR3 DNA sequence: TGTGCCAGCAGCGTGGGGGGGCGAGATAACTATGGCTACACCTTC. It translates to CASSVGGRDNYGYTF. The rearrangement links TRBV5-4 to TRBJ1-2; the D gene is possibly TRBD1 (6 bases). Trimming cost V 4 bases and J 1 base, with 14 bases left between them. The CDR3 runs to 15 residues. CDR1 and CDR2 (germline): SGHNT, YYREEE (reference sequence).

Of note for this clone: At one of its ends the junction is not consistent with the germline gene, which may arise from a read error. The rearrangement joins TRBV6-1 to TRBJ2-1; 7 positions agree with TRBD1. This CDR3 spans 15 amino acids. CDR1 and CDR2 from the germline V gene are MNHNS and SASEGT. The CDR3 nucleotides are TGTGCCCGCAGTGAGGGGGCTTGTTCCTACAATGATCAGTTCTTC. Amino acid sequence: CARSEGACSYNDQFF.

This clone was observed many times. This could be a read error, since a much larger clone is one nucleotide away. Other DNA sequences in the same sample also yield this CDR3. The chain joins TRBV6-4 to TRBJ1-6; TRBD1 is a possible D gene (6 bases). The germline gives CDR1 MRHNA, CDR2 SNTAGT. This CDR3 has 14 residues. CDR3 nucleotide sequence: TGTGCCAGCAGCGACGAGGGGGGGAATTCACCTCTCCACTTT. Translation: CASSDEGGNSPLHF.

On this clone itself: Compared with germline, one end of the junction differs, possibly owing to a read error. This chain links TRBV2 with TRBJ1-2; 7 nucleotides align to TRBD1. The CDR3 is 13 amino acids. CDR1 is SNHLY and CDR2 is FYNNEI in the germline V gene. CDR3 in amino acids: CVSSAVTGLGYTF. Written as DNA, the CDR3 is TGTGTCAGCAGCGCCGTGACAGGGCTTGGCTACACCTTC.

This clone has ten or more counts. This rearrangement joins TRBV7-6 to TRBJ2-5, with unresolved D. The CDR3 runs 12 residues. Deletions cut 5 bases from V and 2 bases from J, with 6 bases between. The germline V gene has CDR1 SGHVS and CDR2 FNYEAQ. CDR3 sequence reads: CASSNSQETQYF. In nucleotides, the CDR3 is TGTGCCAGCAGCAATTCACAAGAGACCCAGTACTTC.

This clone was found many times. The V gene is TRBV20-1, the J gene TRBJ1-1; the D is unclear. Germline CDR1 DFQATT, CDR2 SNEGSKA (reference sequence). This CDR3 region has 10 residues. The V gene lost 7 bases and the J gene lost 1 base, with 4 bases spanning the gap. CDR3 DNA: TGCAGTGAGGGGAACACTGAAGCTTTCTTT. Protein: CSEGNTEAFF.

This clone was counted at least ten times. The chain is built from TRBV9 and TRBJ2-7, with 8 bases that match TRBD1. The CDR3 loop spans 18 amino acids. Losses at the gene ends were 3 bases for V and 6 bases for J; bases not matched to a gene: 20. Germline CDR1 reads SGDLS; CDR2 reads YYNGEE. This CDR3 reads CASSEGTGLIGSSAEQYF. In nucleotides, the CDR3 is TGTGCCAGCAGCGAGGGGACAGGCTTAATAGGTTCCTCCGCCGAGCAGTACTTC.

This clone occurred a few times. The rearrangement joins TRBV6-1 to TRBJ2-2, with D unclear. The germline V gene encodes CDR1 MNHNS and CDR2 SASEGT. Deletions cut 2 bases from V and 6 bases from J, with 13 bases between. The CDR3 runs 15 residues. CDR3 amino acids: CASSEMLSLAGELFF. CDR3 coding DNA: TGTGCCAGCAGTGAAATGCTATCCCTGGCCGGGGAGCTGTTTTTT.

Details on this clone: The junction shows a germline mismatch at one end, possibly a read error. The V gene is TRBV30, the J gene TRBJ1-2, with TRBD1 as a possible D gene (6 bases). Looked up from germline, CDR1 is GTSNPN and CDR2 is SVGIG (reference sequence). This CDR3 is built from 12 residues. The CDR3 is CARYQGNYRYTF. The CDR3 DNA follows: TGTGCCCGCTACCAGGGGAACTATCGCTACACCTTC.

This clone was recorded at least ten times. The chain links TRBV19 to TRBJ1-1; D is ambiguous. The CDR3 is 13 amino acids. Germline assignment: CDR1 LNHDA and CDR2 SQIVND (reference sequence). V lost 6 bases to trimming and J lost 8 bases, with 16 bases between them. CDR3 sequence: CASRHQVSGEAFF. In DNA, the CDR3 is TGTGCCAGTAGACACCAGGTGTCCGGCGAAGCTTTCTTT.

The chain uses TRBV7-3 and TRBJ2-7; 11 bases fit TRBD1. Germline CDR1 is SGHTA and CDR2 is FQGTGA. V lost 0 bases, J lost 3 bases, and 1 base stayed unmatched. This CDR3 spans 15 amino acids. Written as DNA, the CDR3 is TGTGCCAGCAGCTTAACGGGGACAGGGGGCTACGAGCAGTACTTC. Protein sequence: CASSLTGTGGYEQYF.

This clone was detected ten times or more. This chain connects TRBV7-9 to TRBJ2-3, with TRBD2 matching over 8 bases. The V gene's germline CDR1 is SEHNR and CDR2 FQNEAQ (reference sequence). The V segment lost 6 bases and the J segment 2 bases; nucleotides outside the gene matches: 7. This CDR3 contains 15 residues. The CDR3 sequence is CASSQSGGYTDTQYF. Here the CDR3 DNA reads TGTGCCAGCAGTCAGAGCGGGGGCTACACAGATACGCAGTATTTT. The whole variable domain, remainder taken from reference TRBV7-9 and TRBJ2-3, is DTGVSQNPRHKITKRGQNVTFRCDPISEHNRLYWYRQTLGQGPEFLTYFQNEAQLEKSRLLSDRFSAERPKGSFSTLEIQRTEQGDSAMYLCASSQSGGYTDTQYFGPGTRLTVL.

This clone was observed once. The junction departs from the called germline gene at one end, perhaps through a read error. This chain joins TRBV7-2 and TRBJ2-2; TRBD2 is a possible D gene (6 bases). Germline CDR1 is SGHTA and CDR2 is FQGNSA. There are 15 residues in the CDR3. The CDR3 region is CASSLVEGYTGELIF. The DNA for the CDR3 is TGTGCCAGCAGCTTAGTGGAGGGGTACACCGGGGAGCTGATTTTT. Combining the CDR3 with reference TRBV7-2 and TRBJ2-2 gives the whole variable domain GAGVSQSPSNKVTEKGKDVELRCDPISGHTALYWYRQSLGQGLEFLIYFQGNSAPDKSGLPSDRFSAERTGGSVSTLTIQRTQQEDSAVYLCASSLVEGYTGELIFGEGSRLTVL.

There are many counts of this clone. The gene calls are TRBV6-6 and TRBJ2-3; D call uncertain. Germline V gene lookup returns CDR1 MNHNY and CDR2 SVGAGI (reference sequence). The V end lost 4 bases, the J end lost 2 bases, and 10 bases lay between the germline ends. CDR3 length equals 14 residues. The CDR3 is CASSFSGSTDTQYF. CDR3 bases: TGTGCCAGCAGTTTCTCCGGTTCCACAGATACGCAGTATTTT.

This clone is termed medium-sized. The J gene is TRBJ2-7, the V gene TRBV20-1; possible D gene TRBD2, 7 bases. The germline V and J ends were trimmed by 3 bases and 7 bases, with 22 bases remaining between them. The CDR3 is made up of 15 amino acids. CDR1 is DFQATT, CDR2 SNEGSKA, per germline (reference sequence). The CDR3 nucleotides read TGCAGTGCTAGTTTCTTTGTGGGGGGGCTATGGGAGCAGTACTTC. Its protein product is CSASFFVGGLWEQYF.

Notes on this clone: At one of its ends the junction is not consistent with the germline gene, which may arise from a read error. The chain uses TRBV11-2 and TRBJ1-2; D may be TRBD1 (5 bases). The CDR3 covers 14 residues. Germline CDR1 is SGHAT and CDR2 is FQNNGV. CDR3 bases: TGTGCCAGCAGCACGAGCAGGGATGACTATGGCTTCACCTTC. Translating gives CASSTSRDDYGFTF.

On this clone: A much larger clone sits a single nucleotide away, making a read error possible. The sample holds other DNA sequences that translate to the same CDR3. V and J are TRBV7-9 and TRBJ1-1; TRBD1 agrees at 8 bases. The CDR3 is 15 amino acids. Germline V gives CDR1 SEHNR, CDR2 FQNEAQ (reference sequence). The CDR3: CASSLAGTGGKGAFF. The DNA for the CDR3 is TGTGCCAGTAGCTTGGCTGGGACAGGAGGGAAGGGAGCTTTCTTT.

This clone appeared many times. The V and J genes are TRBV20-1 and TRBJ1-2; D might be TRBD1 (6 bases). The CDR3 spans 12 residues. V lost 6 bases to trimming and J lost 8 bases, with 16 bases between them. Germline values: CDR1 DFQATT, CDR2 SNEGSKA (reference sequence). CDR3 in DNA: TGCAGTGCCGGGGACACCGCGTTGGGCTACACCTTC. Translation: CSAGDTALGYTF.

Ten or more counts support this clone. The genes are TRBV6-1 and TRBJ2-5; D not resolved. Germline V gene lookup returns CDR1 MNHNS and CDR2 SASEGT. This CDR3 contains 16 residues. V lost 5 bases to trimming and J lost 1 base, with 17 bases between them. Written as DNA, the CDR3 is TGTGCCAGCAGTCGTTACGACGGCCCTACCCAAGAGACCCAGTACTTC. This encodes CASSRYDGPTQETQYF.

This clone is termed medium-sized. The CDR3 region is CASSRQGGLAYEQYF. The CDR3 DNA is TGCGCCAGCAGCCGGCAGGGGGGACTAGCTTACGAGCAGTACTTC. This chain connects TRBV5-1 to TRBJ2-7; 9 positions match TRBD2. V shed 4 bases and J 4 bases; nucleotides not matched to a gene: 9. The germline V gene encodes CDR1 SGHRS and CDR2 YFSETQ. This CDR3 has 15 amino acids. Together with reference TRBV5-1 and TRBJ2-7, the CDR3 gives the full variable domain: KAGVTQTPRYLIKTRGQQVTLSCSPISGHRSVSWYQQTPGQGLQFLFEYFSETQRNKGNFPGRFSGRQFSNSRSEMNVSTLELGDSALYLCASSRQGGLAYEQYFGPGTRLTVT.